The TCR beta chain described here comes from a study of OX40 agonist ivuxolimab in advanced cancers. General study points: There was clonal expansion of CD4+ and CD8+ blood T cells by week 6 at 0.1 to 3.0 mg/kg. The authors did not determine the antigen specificity of the expanded peripheral T cells. The study found that CD8+ T cells averaged more expanded clones than CD4+.

Sequencing was performed with immunoSEQ multiplex PCR; in TCRdb, only in-frame clones are kept and a portion is missing. The table includes approximately 91,000 clones, around nine tenths detected once. The CDR3 covers 14 residues. J lost 5 bases, V lost 5 bases, and 5 bases had no gene match. Germline V gives CDR1 LNHDA, CDR2 SQIVND (reference sequence). Details on this clone: The target antigen is unknown.

The timepoints at which blood was sampled were baseline, cycle 4 day 1, and cycle 7 day 1. The material was CD4+ or CD8+ T cells sorted from blood, obtained in a trial of the OX40 agonist ivuxolimab. This TCR came from an adult with an advanced solid tumor such as melanoma, head and neck, liver or kidney cancer. V usage is TRBV19 and J usage is TRBJ1-5; 8 bases fit TRBD1. The CDR3 DNA reads as TGTGCCAGTAGTCCGCGGACAGGGCATCAGCCCCAGCATTTT. This gives the protein CASSPRTGHQPQHF.